This TCR beta chain came from a study of T cells in Graves' hyperthyroidism and ophthalmopathy. CDR1 and CDR2 (germline): ENHRY, SYGVKD. Trimming took 9 bases from V and 6 from J; bases not matched to a gene: 6. The CDR3 runs to 13 residues. Fresh 10 ml peripheral blood yielded PBMCs. The TCR beta CDR3 regions underwent amplification using RNA transcripts as the source. In the first-round RT-PCR of the TCR CDR3, the HTBI primer set was used. Via MiXCR, TCRdb re-called the multiplex PCR reads, giving one row per CDR3 protein. The sample holds hundreds of thousands of distinct CDR3 sequences, 13% to 15% seen once.

This TCR was recovered from a woman aged 18-30 years with Graves' hyperthyroidism. V usage is TRBV10-3 and J usage is TRBJ2-3; the match to TRBD2 covers 10 bases. Sequenced: blood. CDR3 in amino acids: CAIGTSVRDTQYF. The DNA of the CDR3 is TGTGCCATTGGGACTAGCGTGAGGGATACGCAGTATTTT.